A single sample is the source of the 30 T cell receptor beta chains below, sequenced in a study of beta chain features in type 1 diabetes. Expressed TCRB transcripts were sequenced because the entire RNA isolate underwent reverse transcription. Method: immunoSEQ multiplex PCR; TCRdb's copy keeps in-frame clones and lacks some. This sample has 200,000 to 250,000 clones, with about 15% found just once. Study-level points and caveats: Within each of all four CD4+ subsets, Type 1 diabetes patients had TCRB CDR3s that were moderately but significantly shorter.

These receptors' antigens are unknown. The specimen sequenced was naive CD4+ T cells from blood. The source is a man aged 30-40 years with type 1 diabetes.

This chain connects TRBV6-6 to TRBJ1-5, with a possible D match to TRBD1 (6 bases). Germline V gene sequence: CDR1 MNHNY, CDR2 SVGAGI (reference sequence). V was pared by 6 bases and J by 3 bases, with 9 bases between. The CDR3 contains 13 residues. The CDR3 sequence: CASRRQDNQPQHF. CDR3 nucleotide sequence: TGTGCCAGCAGGCGACAGGACAATCAGCCCCAGCATTTT.

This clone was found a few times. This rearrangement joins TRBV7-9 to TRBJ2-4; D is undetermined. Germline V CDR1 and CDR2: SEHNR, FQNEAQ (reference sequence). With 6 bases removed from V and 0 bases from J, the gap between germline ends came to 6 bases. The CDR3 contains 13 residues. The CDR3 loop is CASSFLAKNIQYF. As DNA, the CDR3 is TGTGCCAGCAGTTTTCTAGCCAAAAACATTCAGTACTTC.

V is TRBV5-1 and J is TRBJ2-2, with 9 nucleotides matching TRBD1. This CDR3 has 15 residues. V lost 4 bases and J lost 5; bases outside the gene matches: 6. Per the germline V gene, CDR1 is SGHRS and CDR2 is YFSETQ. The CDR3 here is CASSPSGQGTGELFF. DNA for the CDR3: TGCGCCAGCAGCCCCTCGGGACAGGGAACCGGGGAGCTGTTTTTT.

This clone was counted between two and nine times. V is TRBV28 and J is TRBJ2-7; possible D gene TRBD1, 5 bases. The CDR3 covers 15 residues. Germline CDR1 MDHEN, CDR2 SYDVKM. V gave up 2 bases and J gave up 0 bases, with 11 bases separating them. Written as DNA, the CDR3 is TGTGCCAGCAGTTTAAGGGGCGTTAGCTCCTACGAGCAGTACTTC. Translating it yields CASSLRGVSSYEQYF.

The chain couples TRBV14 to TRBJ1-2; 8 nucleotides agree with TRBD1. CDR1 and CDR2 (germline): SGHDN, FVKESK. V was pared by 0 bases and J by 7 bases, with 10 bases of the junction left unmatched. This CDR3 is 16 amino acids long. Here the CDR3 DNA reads TGTGCCAGCAGCCAAGATCTCGTCAGGGGGCCGCGTGGCTACACCTTC. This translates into CASSQDLVRGPRGYTF.

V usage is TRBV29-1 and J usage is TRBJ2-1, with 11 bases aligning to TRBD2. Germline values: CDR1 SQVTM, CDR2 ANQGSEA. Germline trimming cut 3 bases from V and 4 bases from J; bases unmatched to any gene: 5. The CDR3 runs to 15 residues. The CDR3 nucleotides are TGCAGCGTTGACGAGACTAGCGGGGAGTACAATGAGCAGTTCTTC. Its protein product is CSVDETSGEYNEQFF.

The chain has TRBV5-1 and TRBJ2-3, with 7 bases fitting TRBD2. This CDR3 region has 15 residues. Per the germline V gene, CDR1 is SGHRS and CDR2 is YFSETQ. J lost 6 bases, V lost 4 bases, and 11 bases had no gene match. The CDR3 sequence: CASSPQRDPLDTQYF. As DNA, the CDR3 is TGCGCCAGCAGCCCCCAGCGGGACCCCTTGGATACGCAGTATTTT.

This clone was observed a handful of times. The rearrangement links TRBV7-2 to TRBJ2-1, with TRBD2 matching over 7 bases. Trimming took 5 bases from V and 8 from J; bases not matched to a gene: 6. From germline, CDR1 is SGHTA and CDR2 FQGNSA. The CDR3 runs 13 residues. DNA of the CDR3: TGTGCCAGCAGCCTCACTAGCGTTTATGAGCAGTTCTTC. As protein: CASSLTSVYEQFF.

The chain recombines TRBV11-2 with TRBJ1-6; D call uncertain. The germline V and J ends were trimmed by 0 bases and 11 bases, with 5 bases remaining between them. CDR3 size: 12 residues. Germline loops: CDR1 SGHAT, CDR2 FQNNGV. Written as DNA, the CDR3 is TGTGCCAGCAGCTTAGATCCAGCACCCCTCCACTTT. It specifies CASSLDPAPLHF.

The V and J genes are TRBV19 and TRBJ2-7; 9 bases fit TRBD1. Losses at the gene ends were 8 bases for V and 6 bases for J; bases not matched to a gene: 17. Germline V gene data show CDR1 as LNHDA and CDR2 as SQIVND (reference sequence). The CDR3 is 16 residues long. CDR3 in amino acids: CASRYSPTGTGFEQYF. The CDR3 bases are TGTGCCAGTCGATATTCCCCCACCGGGACAGGGTTCGAGCAGTACTTC.

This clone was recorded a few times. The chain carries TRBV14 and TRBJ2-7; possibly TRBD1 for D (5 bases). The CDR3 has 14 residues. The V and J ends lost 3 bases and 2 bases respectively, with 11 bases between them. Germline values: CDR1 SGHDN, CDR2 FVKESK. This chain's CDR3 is CASSQLGLTYEQYF. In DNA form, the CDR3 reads TGTGCCAGCAGCCAGCTGGGGCTAACCTACGAGCAGTACTTC.

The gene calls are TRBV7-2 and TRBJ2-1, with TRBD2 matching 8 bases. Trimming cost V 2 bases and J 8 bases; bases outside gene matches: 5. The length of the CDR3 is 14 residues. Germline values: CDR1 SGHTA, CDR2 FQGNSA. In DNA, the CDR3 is TGTGCCAGCAGCTTAAGCGGGAGCATGGATGAGCAGTTCTTC. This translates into CASSLSGSMDEQFF.

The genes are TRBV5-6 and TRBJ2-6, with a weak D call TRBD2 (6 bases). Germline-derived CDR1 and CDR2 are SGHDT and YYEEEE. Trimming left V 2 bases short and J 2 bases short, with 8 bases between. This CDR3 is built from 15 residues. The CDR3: CASSLWGAGANVLTF. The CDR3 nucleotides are TGTGCCAGCAGCTTATGGGGGGCTGGGGCCAACGTCCTGACTTTC.

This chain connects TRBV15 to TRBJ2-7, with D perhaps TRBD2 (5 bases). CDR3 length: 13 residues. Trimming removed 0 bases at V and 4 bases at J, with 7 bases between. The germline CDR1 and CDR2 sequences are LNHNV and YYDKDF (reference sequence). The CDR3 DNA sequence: TGTGCCACCAGCAGAGATAGGGAGTACGAGCAGTACTTC. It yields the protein CATSRDREYEQYF.

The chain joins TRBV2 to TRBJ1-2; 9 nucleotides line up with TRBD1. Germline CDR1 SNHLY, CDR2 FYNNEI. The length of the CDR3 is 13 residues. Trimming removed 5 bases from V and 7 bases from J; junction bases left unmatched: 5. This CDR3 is CASSRQGGSGYTF. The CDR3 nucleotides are TGTGCCAGCAGTCGACAGGGGGGTAGTGGCTACACCTTC.

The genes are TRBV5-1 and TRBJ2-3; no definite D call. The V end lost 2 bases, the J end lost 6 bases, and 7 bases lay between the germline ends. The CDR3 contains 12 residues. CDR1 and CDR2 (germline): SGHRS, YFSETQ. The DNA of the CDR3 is TGCGCCAGCAGCTTATCCGAGGATACGCAGTATTTT. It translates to CASSLSEDTQYF.

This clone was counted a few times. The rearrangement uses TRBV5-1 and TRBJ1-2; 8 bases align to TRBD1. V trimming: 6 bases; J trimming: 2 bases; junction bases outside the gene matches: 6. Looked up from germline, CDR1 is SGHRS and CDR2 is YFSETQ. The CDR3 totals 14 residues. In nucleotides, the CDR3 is TGCGCCAGCACCCTAAGGACAGGGAACTATGGCTACACCTTC. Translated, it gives CASTLRTGNYGYTF.

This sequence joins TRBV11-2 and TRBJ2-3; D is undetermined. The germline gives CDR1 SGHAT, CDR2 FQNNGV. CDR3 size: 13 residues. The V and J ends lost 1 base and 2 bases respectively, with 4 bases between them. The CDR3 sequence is CASSLAHTDTQYF. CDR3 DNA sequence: TGTGCCAGCAGCTTAGCCCACACAGATACGCAGTATTTT.

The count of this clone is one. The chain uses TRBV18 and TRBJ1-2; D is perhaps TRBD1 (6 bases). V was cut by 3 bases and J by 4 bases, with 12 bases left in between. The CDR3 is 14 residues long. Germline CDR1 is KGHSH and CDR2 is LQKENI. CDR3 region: CASSPDRTTYGYTF. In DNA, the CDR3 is TGTGCCAGCTCACCGGACAGAACCACCTATGGCTACACCTTC.

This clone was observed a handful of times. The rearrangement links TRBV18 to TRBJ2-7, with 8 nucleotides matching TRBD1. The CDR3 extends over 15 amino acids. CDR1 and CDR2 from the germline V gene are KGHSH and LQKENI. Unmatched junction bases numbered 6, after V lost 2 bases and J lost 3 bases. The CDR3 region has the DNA TGTGCCAGCTCACCAGCGACAGGGGCGGGCTACGAGCAGTACTTC. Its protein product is CASSPATGAGYEQYF.

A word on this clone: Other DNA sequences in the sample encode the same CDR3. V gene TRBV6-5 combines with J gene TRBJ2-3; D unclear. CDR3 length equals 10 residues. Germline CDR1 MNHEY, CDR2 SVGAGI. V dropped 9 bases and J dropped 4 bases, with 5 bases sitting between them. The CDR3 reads CASTADTQYF. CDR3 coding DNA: TGTGCCAGTACGGCAGATACGCAGTATTTT.

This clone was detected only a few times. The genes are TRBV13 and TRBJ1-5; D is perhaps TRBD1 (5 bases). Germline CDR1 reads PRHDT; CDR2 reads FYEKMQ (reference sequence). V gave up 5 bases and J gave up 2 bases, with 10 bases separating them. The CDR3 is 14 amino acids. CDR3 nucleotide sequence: TGTGCCAGCAGCCGAGGGGAGGGCAATCAGCCCCAGCATTTT. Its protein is CASSRGEGNQPQHF.

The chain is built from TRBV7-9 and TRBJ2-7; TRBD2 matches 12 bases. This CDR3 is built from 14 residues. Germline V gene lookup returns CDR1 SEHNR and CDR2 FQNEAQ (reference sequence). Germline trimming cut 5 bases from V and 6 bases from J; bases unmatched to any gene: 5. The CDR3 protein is CASSMTSGGGEQYF. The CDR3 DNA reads TGTGCCAGCAGCATGACTAGCGGGGGCGGCGAGCAGTACTTC.

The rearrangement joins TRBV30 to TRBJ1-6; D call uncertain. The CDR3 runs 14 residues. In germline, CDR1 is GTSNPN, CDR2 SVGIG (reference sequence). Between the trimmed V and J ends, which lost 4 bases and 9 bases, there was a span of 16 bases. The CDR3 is CAWNGEPYGSPLHF. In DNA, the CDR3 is TGTGCCTGGAATGGGGAGCCGTATGGTTCACCCCTCCACTTT.

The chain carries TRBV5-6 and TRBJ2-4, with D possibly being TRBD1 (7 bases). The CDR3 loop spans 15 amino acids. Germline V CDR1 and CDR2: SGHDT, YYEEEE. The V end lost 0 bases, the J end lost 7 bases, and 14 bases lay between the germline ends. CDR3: CASSLGQGGGNIQYF. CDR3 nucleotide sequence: TGTGCCAGCAGCTTGGGTCAGGGGGGTGGCAACATTCAGTACTTC.

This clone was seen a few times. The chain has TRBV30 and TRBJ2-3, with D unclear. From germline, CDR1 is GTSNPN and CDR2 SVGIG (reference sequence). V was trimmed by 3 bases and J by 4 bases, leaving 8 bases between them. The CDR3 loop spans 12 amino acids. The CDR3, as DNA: TGTGCCTGGAGCACGAACTCAGATACGCAGTATTTT. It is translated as CAWSTNSDTQYF.

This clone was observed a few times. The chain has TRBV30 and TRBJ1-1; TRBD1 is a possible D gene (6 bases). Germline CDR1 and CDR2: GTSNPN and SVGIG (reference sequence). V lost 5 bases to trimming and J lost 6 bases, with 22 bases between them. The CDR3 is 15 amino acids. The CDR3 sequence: CAWGPHQQGRAEAFF. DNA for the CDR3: TGTGCCTGGGGCCCCCACCAACAGGGTCGAGCTGAAGCTTTCTTT.

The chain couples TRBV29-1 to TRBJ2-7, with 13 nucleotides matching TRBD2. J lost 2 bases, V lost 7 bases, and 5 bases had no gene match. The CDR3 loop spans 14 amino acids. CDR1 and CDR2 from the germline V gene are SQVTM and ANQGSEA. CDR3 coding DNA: TGCAGCGCCTGGACTAGCGGGAGCCCCTACGAGCAGTACTTC. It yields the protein CSAWTSGSPYEQYF.

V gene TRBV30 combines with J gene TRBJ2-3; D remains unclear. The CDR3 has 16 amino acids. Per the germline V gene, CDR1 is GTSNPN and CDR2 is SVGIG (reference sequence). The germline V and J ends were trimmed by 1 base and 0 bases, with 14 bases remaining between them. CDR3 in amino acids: CAWSALSEFSTDTQYF. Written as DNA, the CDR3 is TGTGCCTGGAGTGCTCTGTCAGAATTTAGCACAGATACGCAGTATTTT.

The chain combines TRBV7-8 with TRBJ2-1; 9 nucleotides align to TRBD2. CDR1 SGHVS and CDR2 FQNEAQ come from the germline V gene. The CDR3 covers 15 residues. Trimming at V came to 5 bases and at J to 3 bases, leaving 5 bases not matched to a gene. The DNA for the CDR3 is TGTGCCAGCAGCCGGAGTAGCGGGAGCTACAATGAGCAGTTCTTC. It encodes CASSRSSGSYNEQFF.